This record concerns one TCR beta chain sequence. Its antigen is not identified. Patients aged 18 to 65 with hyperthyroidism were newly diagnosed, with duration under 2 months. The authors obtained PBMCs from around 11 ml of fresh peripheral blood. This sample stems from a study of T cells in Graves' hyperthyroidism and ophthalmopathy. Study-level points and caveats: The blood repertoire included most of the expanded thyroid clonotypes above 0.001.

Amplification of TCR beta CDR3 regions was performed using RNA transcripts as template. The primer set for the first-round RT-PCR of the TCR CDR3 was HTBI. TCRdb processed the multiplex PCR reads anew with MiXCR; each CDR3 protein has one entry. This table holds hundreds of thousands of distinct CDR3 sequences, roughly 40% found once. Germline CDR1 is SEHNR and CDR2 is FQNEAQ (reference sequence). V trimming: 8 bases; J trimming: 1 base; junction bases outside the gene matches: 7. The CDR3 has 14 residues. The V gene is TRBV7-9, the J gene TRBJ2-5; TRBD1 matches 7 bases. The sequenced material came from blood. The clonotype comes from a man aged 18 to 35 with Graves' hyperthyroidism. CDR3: CASRPDRVQETQYF. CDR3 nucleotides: TGTGCCAGCCGCCCCGACAGGGTCCAAGAGACCCAGTACTTC.